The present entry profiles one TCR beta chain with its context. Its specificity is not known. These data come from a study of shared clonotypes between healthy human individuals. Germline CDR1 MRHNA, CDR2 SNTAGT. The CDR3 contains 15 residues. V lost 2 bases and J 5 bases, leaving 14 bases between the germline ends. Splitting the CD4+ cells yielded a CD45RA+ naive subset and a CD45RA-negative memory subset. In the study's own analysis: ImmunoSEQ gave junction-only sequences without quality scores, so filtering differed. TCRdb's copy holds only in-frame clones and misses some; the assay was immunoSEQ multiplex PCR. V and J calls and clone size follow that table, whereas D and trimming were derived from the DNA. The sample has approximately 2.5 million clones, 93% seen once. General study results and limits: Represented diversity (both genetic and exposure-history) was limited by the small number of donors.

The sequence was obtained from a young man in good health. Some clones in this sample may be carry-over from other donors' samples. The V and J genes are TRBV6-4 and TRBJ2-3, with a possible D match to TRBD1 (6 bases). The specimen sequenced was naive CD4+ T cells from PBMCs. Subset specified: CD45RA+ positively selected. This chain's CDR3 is CASSDGRGRGDTQYF. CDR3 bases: TGTGCCAGCAGTGACGGCAGGGGCCGAGGAGATACGCAGTATTTT.